This entry lists 15 T cell receptor gamma chains sequenced from one sample in a study of gamma-delta T cells after stem cell transplantation listed by TCRdb under 2016. The library was generated by RT-PCR. The instrument was an Illumina MiSeq. TCRdb reanalyzed the public reads with the CATT caller, and identical DNA sequences were merged afterwards. The sample data list 3,000 to 3,500 gamma-chain clones, and around 5% of these were observed just once. The top ten constitute about 20% of the sample. Sequenced material: gamma-delta T cells. The receptor set was obtained from a human donor. It is not recorded whose cells these are; they may come from a transplant donor.

V usage is TRGV9 and J usage is TRGJP. There are 19 residues in the CDR3. Germline V gene sequence: CDR1 GITISATS, CDR2 ISYDGTV (reference sequence). V was clipped by 0 bases and J by 7 bases; unmatched bases: 12. Here the CDR3 DNA reads TGTGCCTTGTGGGAGGTGCTCCGGCACAACGAGTTGGGCAAAAAAATCAAGGTATTT. It codes for CALWEVLRHNELGKKIKVF.

By share of the sample, this clone is medium-sized. This same CDR3 is encoded by further DNA sequences in the sample. V usage is TRGV9 and J usage is TRGJP. J gave up 5 bases and V 0 bases, and 4 bases lay outside the gene matches. The V gene's germline CDR1 is GITISATS and CDR2 ISYDGTV (reference sequence). The CDR3 has 17 amino acids. CDR3 region: CALWEVREELGKKIKVF. The CDR3 DNA reads as TGTGCCTTGTGGGAGGTGCGGGAAGAGTTGGGCAAAAAAATCAAGGTATTT.

The chain links TRGV9 to TRGJP. With V trimmed by 0 bases and J by 5 bases, 31 bases remained unmatched. This CDR3 is 26 amino acids long. Germline V gene lookup returns CDR1 GITISATS and CDR2 ISYDGTV (reference sequence). CDR3 loop: CALWEVLVWKPMTSVEKELGKKIKVF. In DNA form, the CDR3 reads TGTGCCTTGTGGGAGGTGCTCGTTTGGAAACCGATGACCTCCGTGGAAAAAGAGTTGGGCAAAAAAATCAAGGTATTT.

The chain carries TRGV9 and TRGJP. Per the germline V gene, CDR1 is GITISATS and CDR2 is ISYDGTV (reference sequence). The CDR3 contains 16 residues. The trim removed 3 bases at V and 9 bases at J, leaving 8 bases unmatched. CDR3 in DNA: TGTGCCTTGTGGGAGTCTTACAGGTTGGGCAAAAAAATCAAGGTATTT. Translated, it gives CALWESYRLGKKIKVF.

This clone is medium-sized. V and J are TRGV9 and TRGJP1. The J segment lost 0 bases and the V segment lost 8 bases, leaving 12 bases of the junction unmatched. The CDR3 extends over 16 amino acids. The germline V gene has CDR1 GITISATS and CDR2 ISYDGTV (reference sequence). The CDR3 here is CALFPNIYTTGWFKIF. The CDR3 coding sequence is TGTGCCTTGTTCCCCAACATCTATACCACTGGTTGGTTCAAGATATTT.

This clone ranks as medium-sized. This specimen includes other DNA sequences encoding the same CDR3. For the CDR3, the DNA is TGTGCCTTGTGGGAGCCACAAGAGTTGGGCAAAAAAATCAAGGTATTT. Its translation is CALWEPQELGKKIKVF. The chain links TRGV9 to TRGJP. Germline loops: CDR1 GITISATS, CDR2 ISYDGTV (reference sequence). The CDR3 totals 16 residues. V lost 3 bases, J lost 4 bases, and 3 bases stayed unmatched.

Remarks on this clone: Other DNA sequences in the sample encode the same CDR3. This chain connects TRGV3 to TRGJ1 or TRGJ2. V shed 0 bases and J 3 bases; nucleotides not matched to a gene: 5. The CDR3 runs 14 residues. Per germline, CDR1 VTNTFY and CDR2 YDVSTARD (reference sequence). This CDR3 reads CATWDRPGYYKKLF. The CDR3 nucleotides are TGTGCCACCTGGGACAGGCCGGGTTATTATAAGAAACTCTTT.

This clone is classed as medium-sized. This likely reflects a read error, since a far larger clone is one base away. Other DNA sequences of this sample code for an identical CDR3. The chain uses TRGV9 and TRGJP. CDR3 length: 16 residues. Germline lookup yields CDR1 GITISATS and CDR2 ISYDGTV (reference sequence). Trimming cost V 2 bases and J 3 bases; bases outside gene matches: 1. The CDR3 nucleotides read TGTGCCTTGTGGGAGGAGCAAGAGTTGGGCAAAAAAATCAAGGTATTT. Encoded protein: CALWEEQELGKKIKVF.

This sequence joins TRGV9 and TRGJ1 or TRGJ2. Germline-derived CDR1 and CDR2 are GITISATS and ISYDGTV (reference sequence). CDR3 size: 16 residues. Germline trimming cut 0 bases from V and 1 base from J; bases unmatched to any gene: 9. CDR3 in amino acids: CALWEVPPQNYYKKLF. The CDR3 region has the DNA TGTGCCTTGTGGGAGGTGCCCCCCCAAAATTATTATAAGAAACTCTTT.

The chain employs TRGV4 and TRGJ1 or TRGJ2. The CDR3 covers 10 residues. CDR1 and CDR2 from the germline V gene are EGSTGY and YDSYTSSV. V was clipped by 6 bases and J by 7 bases; unmatched bases: 3. The CDR3 is CATWTYKKLF. The CDR3 DNA reads TGTGCCACCTGGACCTATAAGAAACTCTTT.

This clone is judged medium-sized. V is TRGV9 and J is TRGJP. Looked up from germline, CDR1 is GITISATS and CDR2 is ISYDGTV (reference sequence). The CDR3 consists of 17 residues. Trimming cost V 3 bases and J 4 bases; bases outside gene matches: 6. CDR3 region: CALWEPSQELGKKIKVF. In nucleotides, the CDR3 is TGTGCCTTGTGGGAGCCCTCTCAAGAGTTGGGCAAAAAAATCAAGGTATTT.

The chain uses TRGV9 and TRGJ1 or TRGJ2. Germline trimming cut 3 bases from V and 3 bases from J; bases unmatched to any gene: 20. The germline V gene encodes CDR1 GITISATS and CDR2 ISYDGTV (reference sequence). This CDR3 is 18 amino acids long. The CDR3 DNA follows: TGTGCCTTGTGGGAGAGGGGTCCTCGTGGGAACCGTTATTATAAGAAACTCTTT. It translates to CALWERGPRGNRYYKKLF.

To note about this clone: A far larger clone is only one base removed, so a read error is likely. This sequence joins TRGV9 and TRGJ1 or TRGJ2. The CDR3 is 16 residues long. Germline lookup yields CDR1 GITISATS and CDR2 ISYDGTV (reference sequence). In DNA, the CDR3 is TGTGCCTTGTGGGGGGTGCAATCTCCTCCAGGTTATAAGAAACTCTTT. Translation gives CALWGVQSPPGYKKLF.

The sample holds a few counts of this clone. This may come from a read error, since a much larger clone is one base off. The rearrangement links TRGV9 to TRGJ1 or TRGJ2. CDR1 and CDR2 from the germline V gene are GITISATS and ISYDGTV (reference sequence). This CDR3 region has 10 residues. This CDR3 reads CALWDYKKLF. The CDR3 DNA follows: TGCGCCTTGTGGGATTATAAGAAACTCTTT.

By frequency in the sample, this clone is medium-sized. This chain uses TRGV4 with TRGJ1 or TRGJ2. Germline V gene sequence: CDR1 EGSTGY, CDR2 YDSYTSSV. The CDR3 has 14 residues. J lost 1 base, V lost 0 bases, and 3 bases had no gene match. This CDR3 is CATWDGPNYYKKLF. CDR3 nucleotides: TGTGCCACCTGGGATGGGCCTAATTATTATAAGAAACTCTTT.